The TCR beta chain under discussion was sequenced for a study of B cell selection in AIRE deficiency. The study, taken as a whole, reports: Of approximately 4,000 shared Treg TCRbeta sequences, 25% to 40% were healthy-only, more than 7.5% patient-only.

Points on this clone: Its antigen is undetermined.

Assay: immunoSEQ multiplex PCR; the TCRdb copy retains only in-frame clones and omits some. The sample has approximately 24,000 clones, 95% seen once. CD4+CD127+ cells were sorted as the conventional CD4 T cells. V dropped 3 bases and J dropped 4; count of bases not matched to a gene: 11. Germline assignment: CDR1 SGHRS and CDR2 YFSETQ. The CDR3 is 18 amino acids. The specimen was CD4+CD127+ conventional T cells sorted from PBMCs. The genes are TRBV5-1 and TRBJ2-5, with TRBD2 matching over 14 bases. The sequence was obtained from a human donor in good health. CDR3 bases: TGCGCCAGCAGCTCCGGGACTAGCGGGGGCGCCGTTATAGAGACCCAGTACTTC. Its protein product is CASSSGTSGGAVIETQYF.